This T cell receptor beta chain was identified during a study of molecular identifiers for immune sequencing clone quantification. Germline V gene sequence: CDR1 MNHEY, CDR2 SVGEGT. The CDR3 loop spans 12 amino acids. TCR libraries were built in bulk with a published protocol and specific TCR primers. Each CDR3 protein gets one entry after TCRdb re-called the PCR reads with MiXCR. The data show tens of thousands of distinct CDR3 sequences, approximately 18% seen once. A word on this clonotype: The junction shows a germline mismatch at one end, possibly a read error.

Sequencing input: naive CD8+ T cells from blood, with Jurkat cell RNA spiked in. Subset here: FACS-sorted CD8+CD4-CCR7+CD45RA+ naive T cells. The chain uses TRBV6-2 or TRBV6-3 and TRBJ2-7; D remains unclear. The TCR was taken from a human donor in good health. Some libraries in this study had Jurkat cell RNA spiked in. The CDR3 loop reads CASGYAGYEQYF. CDR3 DNA: TGTGCCAGCGGTTACGCTGGCTACGAGCAGTACTTC.